The 17 T cell receptor beta chains given below trace back to one sample, sequenced in a study of blood T cells in healthy people across ages. Together with a sample-barcoded 5' primer, a J-beta primer mix was included in a second PCR lasting 7 to 11 cycles. From the 5' RACE reads, TCRdb called clonotypes with MiXCR, one entry per CDR3 protein. The repertoire consists of fewer than 800,000 distinct CDR3 sequences, with around a fifth occurring once and the leading ten covering 3% to 4%. Sequenced input: blood. These receptors all stem from a man between 65 and 85 years old in good health.

The rearrangement links TRBV13 to TRBJ1-6, with 8 bases that match TRBD1. J was trimmed by 10 bases and V by 2 bases; bases with no gene match: 4. Germline assignment: CDR1 PRHDT and CDR2 FYEKMQ (reference sequence). The CDR3 length is 14 residues. The CDR3 here is CASSLRTGLSPLHF. As DNA, the CDR3 is TGTGCCAGCAGCTTAAGGACAGGGCTGTCACCCCTCCACTTT.

This clonotype has only a few counts. The V call is TRBV3-1, the J call TRBJ2-7; maybe TRBD2 (5 bases). Trimming pared 0 bases from V and 10 bases from J, leaving 10 bases between. Germline CDR1 reads LGHDT; CDR2 reads YNNKEL (reference sequence). There are 12 residues in the CDR3. CDR3 DNA: TGTGCCAGCAGCCAAGATACCCGGGATCAGTACTTC. This gives the protein CASSQDTRDQYF.

About this clonotype: The conserved phenylalanine or tryptophan normally closing the CDR3 is absent here, so this likely arose from a read error. The chain uses TRBV6-5 and TRBJ2-2; the D gene could be TRBD1 or TRBD2 (5 bases each). The CDR3 spans 14 residues. Looked up from germline, CDR1 is MNHEY and CDR2 is SVGAGI. V was trimmed by 0 bases and J by 7 bases, leaving 9 bases between them. The DNA for the CDR3 is TGTGCCAGCAGTTACTCGGGGACCGGCGGGGAGCTGTTTTAT. This sequence encodes CASSYSGTGGELFY.

Only a few counts were recorded for this clonotype. The V and J genes are TRBV6-2 or TRBV6-3 and TRBJ2-5; the D gene is possibly TRBD2 (6 bases). V was trimmed by 0 bases and J by 0 bases, leaving 8 bases between them. CDR1 MNHEY and CDR2 SVGEGT come from the germline V gene. The CDR3 has 15 amino acids. CDR3 region: CASSYSAGNQETQYF. CDR3 DNA sequence: TGTGCCAGCAGTTACTCTGCGGGAAACCAAGAGACCCAGTACTTC.

This chain uses TRBV7-2 with TRBJ2-3; no clear D gene. The CDR3 length is 15 residues. The germline CDR1 and CDR2 sequences are SGHTA and FQGNSA. Deletions cut 5 bases from V and 1 base from J, with 13 bases between. This chain's CDR3 is CASSPALRGTDTQYF. The CDR3 coding sequence is TGTGCCAGCAGCCCCGCGCTAAGGGGCACAGATACGCAGTATTTT.

The chain joins TRBV7-2 to TRBJ2-5; 8 positions agree with TRBD1. The J call may not be correct, given that the DNA end is closer to TRBJ2-7. This CDR3 spans 15 amino acids. Germline V lookup: CDR1 SGHTA, CDR2 FQGNSA. The CDR3 region is CASSLAGQVAYEQYF. CDR3 nucleotide sequence: TGTGCCAGCAGCTTAGCGGGACAGGTAGCCTACGAGCAGTACTTC.

Points on this clonotype: Given a much more abundant clone one base away, this may be a read error. The chain couples TRBV12-3 or TRBV12-4 to TRBJ2-3, with 11 bases lining up with TRBD2. The CDR3 runs 16 residues. V dropped 6 bases and J dropped 4; count of bases not matched to a gene: 9. The CDR3 DNA follows: TGTGCCAGCAGCCACCCTAGCGGGAGGAGTGCAGATACGCAGTATTTT. It specifies CASSHPSGRSADTQYF.

This clonotype was found many times. The chain uses TRBV28 and TRBJ2-7, with unresolved D. Germline loops: CDR1 MDHEN, CDR2 SYDVKM. CDR3 size: 13 residues. V shed 3 bases and J shed 4 bases, with 10 bases lying between them. The CDR3 DNA follows: TGTGCCAGCAGTTTTTTTACCGGGTACGAGCAGTACTTC. As protein: CASSFFTGYEQYF.

The gene calls are TRBV20-1 and TRBJ2-5; D possibly corresponds to TRBD1 (6 bases). Trimming left V 6 bases short and J 4 bases short, with 18 bases between. The CDR3 consists of 14 residues. Germline-derived CDR1 and CDR2 are DFQATT and SNEGSKA (reference sequence). CDR3 bases: TGCAGTGCGGACGGGACATCCGCGTCAGAGACCCAGTACTTC. Amino acid sequence: CSADGTSASETQYF.

This clonotype was found a few times. The chain is built from TRBV2 and TRBJ1-3, with D possibly matching TRBD1 (5 bases). Germline lookup yields CDR1 SNHLY and CDR2 FYNNEI. This CDR3 is 14 amino acids long. V gave up 3 bases and J gave up 4 bases, with 10 bases separating them. The CDR3 spells CASSDRVFGNTIYF. The CDR3 DNA reads TGTGCCAGCAGTGACAGGGTCTTCGGAAACACCATATATTTT.

This clonotype has a handful of counts. The genes are TRBV7-8 and TRBJ1-1, with D hard to call. V dropped 0 bases and J dropped 2 bases, with 10 bases sitting between them. Germline CDR1 SGHVS, CDR2 FQNEAQ. The length of the CDR3 is 15 residues. CDR3 DNA sequence: TGTGCCAGCAGCTTAGCGGCGGTAACCAACACTGAAGCTTTCTTT. Its protein is CASSLAAVTNTEAFF. Full variable domain (remainder filled in from reference TRBV7-8 and TRBJ1-1): GAGVSQSPRYKVAKRGQDVALRCDPISGHVSLFWYQQALGQGPEFLTYFQNEAQLDKSGLPSDRFFAERPEGSVSTLKIQRTQQEDSAVYLCASSLAAVTNTEAFFGQGTRLTVV.

V gene TRBV18 combines with J gene TRBJ2-7; 8 positions match TRBD1. V dropped 5 bases and J dropped 4; count of bases not matched to a gene: 4. Looked up from germline, CDR1 is KGHSH and CDR2 is LQKENI. The CDR3 spans 13 residues. CDR3: CASSTGQEYEQYF. The DNA of the CDR3 is TGTGCCAGCTCAACGGGACAGGAGTACGAGCAGTACTTC.

The chain links TRBV12-3 or TRBV12-4 to TRBJ2-7; 10 nucleotides line up with TRBD1. Unmatched junction bases numbered 3, after V lost 7 bases and J lost 3 bases. The CDR3 contains 13 residues. This CDR3 reads CASKDRGSYEQYF. Written as DNA, the CDR3 is TGTGCCAGCAAGGACAGGGGGAGCTACGAGCAGTACTTC.

This clonotype was seen a handful of times. This chain connects TRBV20-1 to TRBJ2-7, with D maybe TRBD2 (5 bases). Germline lookup yields CDR1 DFQATT and CDR2 SNEGSKA (reference sequence). Trimming removed 4 bases at V and 6 bases at J, with 22 bases between. The CDR3 extends over 15 amino acids. The CDR3 DNA reads as TGCAGTGCTATCCCTTTCGAGGGCCGCTGGGGCGAGCAGTACTTC. Translating it yields CSAIPFEGRWGEQYF.

This clonotype was observed a handful of times. The chain links TRBV3-1 to TRBJ2-1; 7 bases agree with TRBD1. The CDR3 is 15 residues long. J gave up 7 bases and V 1 base, and 7 bases lay outside the gene matches. Germline V gene sequence: CDR1 LGHDT, CDR2 YNNKEL (reference sequence). The CDR3 sequence: CASSQGSIRGNEQFF. CDR3 coding DNA: TGTGCCAGCAGCCAAGGTAGTATCAGGGGGAATGAGCAGTTCTTC.

This clonotype was seen at least ten times. The chain uses TRBV7-9 and TRBJ1-6; unclear D gene. V lost 2 bases, J lost 5 bases, and 4 bases lay in between. The CDR3 is 13 residues long. Germline CDR1 and CDR2: SEHNR and FQNEAQ (reference sequence). For the CDR3, the DNA is TGTGCCAGCAGCTTATGGGATAATTCACCCCTCCACTTT. Encoded protein: CASSLWDNSPLHF.

This rearrangement joins TRBV4-3 to TRBJ2-5, with unresolved D. The J call may not be correct, given that the DNA end is closer to TRBJ2-1. The CDR3 runs 16 residues. Germline V lookup: CDR1 LGHNA, CDR2 YSLEER. The CDR3 DNA reads TGCGCCAGCAGCCAAGAGGTACCTGGCAAAAACAATGAGCAGTTCTTC. Its protein is CASSQEVPGKNNEQFF.